The entry below gives a single TCR beta chain sequence along with its context. No antigen is known for it. The sample holds other DNA sequences that translate to the same CDR3. Timing groups of about 4 and about 12 weeks for second doses were pooled. This sample is part of a study of T cell responses to AZD1222 COVID-19 vaccine. Study-level findings and limits: Seropositive status at baseline applied to only a handful of AZD1222 recipients. Breadth and depth of Spike-specific TCRs rose after two AZD1222 doses. Researchers report vaccine-associated CD4 TCRs spanning spike, with dominance at 160-218 and 743-854.

Germline V gives CDR1 MDHEN, CDR2 SYDVKM. Trimming stripped 2 bases from V and 0 bases from J, with 2 bases between. The CDR3 extends over 12 amino acids. The assay was immunoSEQ multiplex PCR, and TCRdb's table has in-frame clones only and misses some. Of about 81,000 clones in the sample, less than 95% were seen once. This TCR was sampled from an adult who received the AZD1222 COVID-19 vaccine. The sample here was peripheral blood, taken 28 days after the second AZD1222 dose. The chain combines TRBV28 with TRBJ2-7; D ambiguous. CDR3 coding DNA: TGTGCCAGCAGTTTACTCTCCTACGAGCAGTACTTC. Its protein product is CASSLLSYEQYF.